This paragraph reports one T cell receptor beta chain. The antigen is not known. This record belongs to a study of T-cell reconstitution after alpha-beta-depleted transplantation in children. Study-wide points: Elevated TCRbeta diversity at day 60 was traced, in some patients, to surviving recipient T cells and thymic progenitors. Among T cells one year after transplant, newly produced cells accounted for most counts and diversity. Reported findings indicate that, about two months after transplant, alpha-beta T cells came from several hundred expanded clones, which were derived from non-depleted graft cells.

Unique molecular identifiers were incorporated when the TCRbeta library was constructed. MiXCR was run by TCRdb on the PCR reads, yielding one entry per CDR3 protein. The data contain 700,000 to 950,000 distinct CDR3 sequences, about 16% of them singletons. CDR1 and CDR2 from the germline V gene are LGHDT and YNNKEL (reference sequence). With V trimmed by 6 bases and J by 4 bases, 21 bases remained unmatched. This CDR3 has 19 amino acids. The origin of this receptor is a male patient under 18 who had a stem cell transplant for acute lymphoblastic leukemia, so the T cells may come from the graft donor. Source: PBMCs, mostly from graft donor cells, taken 360 days after TCRalphabeta/CD19-depleted stem cell transplant. The rearrangement links TRBV3-1 to TRBJ2-5, with 9 bases that match TRBD1. Here the CDR3 reads CASSYRDREVWGYGETQYF. CDR3 in DNA: TGTGCCAGCAGTTACCGGGACAGGGAGGTTTGGGGTTACGGAGAGACCCAGTACTTC.